A selection of T cell receptor beta chains follows, all from one sample in a study of T-cell memory formation after mild COVID-19. TCRdb called the 5' RACE reads again in MiXCR, with one record for every CDR3 protein. The sample has fewer than 650,000 distinct CDR3 sequences; 20% to 25% are singletons. Sequencing used PBMCs or a T cell subset sorted from them (not recorded which). Every receptor here comes from an adult woman who had mild COVID-19 (a few samples of this study predate the infection). Cell type and time point are not known. Each CDR3 is given with its conserved first and last residue. Each record gives: D gene, V gene, J gene, clone size, CDR3 protein, CDR3 DNA. A D gene is named only where the DNA matches it firmly. The listing skips clone size in some rows; elsewhere it reads once, few, many or a size class.

D: TRBD1; V: TRBV2; J: TRBJ1-5; size: .; CDR3: CASTPTGAGNQPQHF; DNA: TGTGCCAGCACTCCGACAGGGGCGGGCAATCAGCCCCAGCATTTT
D: TRBD1; V: TRBV5-6; J: TRBJ1-1; size: few; CDR3: CASSWDRMGHTEAFF; DNA: TGTGCCAGCAGCTGGGACAGGATGGGGCACACTGAAGCTTTCTTT
D: TRBD2; V: TRBV27; J: TRBJ2-3; size: few; CDR3: CASSAPSGGATDTQYF; DNA: TGTGCCAGCAGTGCGCCTAGCGGGGGGGCAACAGATACGCAGTATTTT
D: .; V: TRBV18; J: TRBJ1-2; size: few; CDR3: CASSPYRPEDGYTF; DNA: TGTGCCAGCTCACCATACAGGCCCGAAGATGGCTACACCTTC
D: .; V: TRBV20-1; J: TRBJ2-1; size: few; CDR3: CSARGQGVIYNEQFF; DNA: TGCAGTGCTAGAGGCCAGGGAGTCATTTACAATGAGCAGTTCTTC
D: TRBD1; V: TRBV5-1; J: TRBJ1-1; size: .; CDR3: CASSLFTGAAIGSSVNTEAFF; DNA: TGCGCCAGCAGCCTGTTCACAGGGGCCGCGATCGGTTCCTCGGTGAACACTGAAGCTTTCTTT
D: .; V: TRBV19; J: TRBJ1-5; size: .; CDR3: CACGGYSNQPQHF; DNA: TGTGCCTGTGGGGGCTATAGCAATCAGCCCCAGCATTTT
D: .; V: TRBV20-1; J: TRBJ2-7; size: .; CDR3: CSARDLSGPTYEQYF; DNA: TGCAGTGCTAGAGATCTGTCTGGACCAACCTACGAGCAGTACTTC
D: .; V: TRBV29-1; J: TRBJ1-2; size: .; CDR3: CSVYAGDYTF; DNA: TGCAGCGTTTACGCGGGGGACTACACCTTC
D: .; V: TRBV15; J: TRBJ2-7; size: few; CDR3: CATSYGKGETSYEQYF; DNA: TGTGCCACCAGCTACGGAAAGGGTGAAACCTCCTACGAGCAGTACTTC
D: .; V: TRBV3-1; J: TRBJ2-5; size: few; CDR3: CASSQDDVVQGEETQYF; DNA: TGTGCCAGCAGCCAAGATGATGTCGTGCAGGGTGAAGAGACCCAGTACTTC
D: .; V: TRBV6-5; J: TRBJ2-3; size: many; CDR3: CASRRGSTDTQYF; DNA: TGTGCCAGCAGAAGGGGTAGCACAGATACGCAGTATTTT
D: TRBD2; V: TRBV6-2/TRBV6-3; J: TRBJ2-7; size: .; CDR3: CASSYGTSAYEQYF; DNA: TGTGCCAGCAGTTACGGGACTAGCGCCTACGAGCAGTACTTC
D: .; V: TRBV5-1; J: TRBJ2-7; size: many; CDR3: CASSLGGDTYEQYF; DNA: TGCGCCAGCAGCTTGGGAGGGGACACCTACGAGCAGTACTTC
D: TRBD1; V: TRBV30; J: TRBJ1-5; size: .; CDR3: CASTGGEGISNQPQHF; DNA: TGTGCCTCGACAGGGGGCGAAGGGATTAGCAATCAGCCCCAGCATTTT
D: TRBD2; V: TRBV29-1; J: TRBJ2-7; size: few; CDR3: CSARREGQSAPYEQYF; DNA: TGCAGCGCTCGGCGGGAGGGCCAATCGGCCCCCTACGAGCAGTACTTC
D: .; V: TRBV20-1; J: TRBJ1-1; size: few; CDR3: CSASPRGIREAFF; DNA: TGCAGTGCTAGCCCTCGGGGGATAAGAGAAGCTTTCTTT
D: .; V: TRBV11-2; J: TRBJ2-6; size: .; CDR3: CASSFGGGGGSGANVLTF; DNA: TGTGCCAGCAGCTTTGGGGGGGGCGGAGGATCTGGGGCCAACGTCCTGACTTTC
D: .; V: TRBV12-3/TRBV12-4; J: TRBJ1-1; size: .; CDR3: CASASTGMGTEAFF; DNA: TGTGCCAGCGCGTCAACAGGGATGGGCACTGAAGCTTTCTTT
D: .; V: TRBV7-3; J: TRBJ2-7; size: .; CDR3: CASSLRGDSNEQYF; DNA: TGTGCCAGCAGCTTACGGGGGGACAGCAACGAGCAGTACTTC
D: .; V: TRBV12-3/TRBV12-4; J: TRBJ1-1; size: .; CDR3: CASSILWGAYTEAFF; DNA: TGTGCCAGCAGTATCCTTTGGGGGGCTTACACTGAAGCTTTCTTT
D: TRBD2; V: TRBV12-3/TRBV12-4; J: TRBJ2-2; size: .; CDR3: CASSFKGWTSGSTGELFF; DNA: TGTGCCAGCAGTTTTAAGGGTTGGACTAGCGGGAGTACCGGGGAGCTGTTTTTT
D: .; V: TRBV9; J: TRBJ1-6; size: few; CDR3: CASSVGRPNSPLHF; DNA: TGTGCCAGCAGCGTAGGGCGTCCAAATTCACCCCTCCACTTT
D: .; V: TRBV12-3/TRBV12-4; J: TRBJ2-3; size: many; CDR3: CASRPQTYPFFSLDTDTQYF; DNA: TGTGCCAGCAGACCTCAAACCTATCCGTTCTTTAGTCTGGACACAGATACGCAGTATTTT
D: TRBD2; V: TRBV2; J: TRBJ2-7; size: few; CDR3: CASRIAGGPHEQYF; DNA: TGTGCCAGCAGAATAGCGGGAGGGCCGCACGAGCAGTACTTC
D: .; V: TRBV4-3; J: TRBJ2-7; size: few; CDR3: CASSPYPGEQYF; DNA: TGCGCCAGCAGCCCTTACCCGGGCGAGCAGTACTTC
D: .; V: TRBV6-2/TRBV6-3; J: TRBJ2-3; size: .; CDR3: CASSSNPRLVNTQYF; DNA: TGTGCCAGCAGTTCCAACCCCAGACTAGTGAATACGCAGTATTTT
D: .; V: TRBV4-3; J: TRBJ2-7; size: .; CDR3: CASSQDPGTAYEQYF; DNA: TGCGCCAGCAGCCAAGATCCCGGGACGGCCTACGAGCAGTACTTC
D: .; V: TRBV2; J: TRBJ2-1; size: .; CDR3: CASRRDSLRSYNEQFF; DNA: TGTGCCAGCAGGAGGGACTCCTTGCGCTCCTACAATGAGCAGTTCTTC
D: .; V: TRBV5-1; J: TRBJ1-2; size: .; CDR3: CASSPEGALYGYTF; DNA: TGCGCCAGCAGCCCAGAGGGAGCCTTATATGGCTACACCTTC
D: .; V: TRBV6-5; J: TRBJ1-2; size: few; CDR3: CASSYSKARAGYGYTF; DNA: TGTGCCAGCAGTTACTCGAAGGCCAGGGCGGGGTATGGCTACACCTTC
D: .; V: TRBV27; J: TRBJ2-1; size: .; CDR3: CASSSFGALTGEQFF; DNA: TGTGCCAGCAGTTCATTCGGGGCCCTCACGGGTGAGCAGTTCTTC